One sample yielded the 5 T cell receptor beta chains listed below, sequenced in a study of T-cell reconstitution after alpha-beta-depleted transplantation in children. Using unique molecular identifiers, the investigators prepared the TCRbeta library. TCRdb re-called the PCR reads through MiXCR, storing one row per CDR3 protein. The table includes about 350,000 distinct CDR3 sequences, about an eighth detected once. This sample comprised PBMCs, obtained from the stem cell graft. The receptors here all came from a human donor who donated a stem cell graft to a child with Fanconi anemia.

This clonotype was seen ten or more times. J is TRBJ2-3 and V is TRBV10-3; D assignment may be TRBD1 or TRBD2 (6 bases each). Germline-derived CDR1 and CDR2 are ENHRY and SYGVKD. The CDR3 is 13 residues long. V lost 9 bases and J lost 1, with 11 bases in between. The CDR3 protein is CAINREGTDTQYF. As DNA, the CDR3 is TGTGCCATAAACAGGGAGGGCACAGATACGCAGTATTTT.

Many counts were recorded for this clonotype. V and J are TRBV6-5 and TRBJ1-1; D possibly corresponds to TRBD1 (5 bases). CDR1 is MNHEY and CDR2 is SVGAGI in the germline V gene. V was clipped by 2 bases and J by 4 bases, with 11 bases between them. This CDR3 comprises 14 residues. The CDR3 spells CASSYEGGVTEAFF. CDR3 coding DNA: TGTGCCAGCAGTTACGAGGGAGGGGTCACTGAAGCTTTCTTT.

This clonotype was detected only a few times. CDR3 sequence: CSANEGIGGQPQHF. DNA of the CDR3: TGCAGTGCTAATGAAGGAATAGGAGGCCAGCCCCAGCATTTT. V is TRBV20-1 and J is TRBJ1-5; D gene ambiguous. This CDR3 spans 14 amino acids. Germline loops: CDR1 DFQATT, CDR2 SNEGSKA (reference sequence). V lost 4 bases and J lost 7, with 17 bases in between.

The chain uses TRBV5-1 and TRBJ2-3; D could derive from TRBD1 or TRBD2 (6 bases each). CDR1 and CDR2 from the germline V gene are SGHRS and YFSETQ. Trimming left V 0 bases short and J 4 bases short, with 12 bases between. The CDR3 has 15 amino acids. The CDR3 DNA sequence: TGCGCCAGCAGCTTGGAGGCAGGGGAGGCAGATACGCAGTATTTT. This codes for CASSLEAGEADTQYF.

The rearrangement uses TRBV15 and TRBJ2-3; D uncertain. The CDR3 consists of 13 residues. Germline V CDR1 and CDR2: LNHNV, YYDKDF (reference sequence). Trimming stripped 0 bases from V and 6 bases from J, with 7 bases between. The CDR3 spells CATSRDLRDTQYF. In DNA form, the CDR3 reads TGTGCCACCAGCAGAGATCTACGGGATACGCAGTATTTT.